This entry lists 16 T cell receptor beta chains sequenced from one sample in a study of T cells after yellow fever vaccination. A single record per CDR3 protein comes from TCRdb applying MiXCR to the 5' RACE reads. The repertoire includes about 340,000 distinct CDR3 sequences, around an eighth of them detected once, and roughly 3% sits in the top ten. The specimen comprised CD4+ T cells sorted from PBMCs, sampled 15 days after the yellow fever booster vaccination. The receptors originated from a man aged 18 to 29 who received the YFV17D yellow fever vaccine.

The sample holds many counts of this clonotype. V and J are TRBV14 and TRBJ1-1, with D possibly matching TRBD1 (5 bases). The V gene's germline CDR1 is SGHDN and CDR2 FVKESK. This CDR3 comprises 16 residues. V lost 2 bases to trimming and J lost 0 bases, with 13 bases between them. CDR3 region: CASSQYLPRVNTEAFF. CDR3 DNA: TGTGCCAGCAGCCAATACCTCCCCAGGGTGAACACTGAAGCTTTCTTT.

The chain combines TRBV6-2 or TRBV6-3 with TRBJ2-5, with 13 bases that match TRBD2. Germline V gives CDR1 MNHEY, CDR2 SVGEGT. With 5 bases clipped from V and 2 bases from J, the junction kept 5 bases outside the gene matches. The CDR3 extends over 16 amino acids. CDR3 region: CASSMTSGGFQETQYF. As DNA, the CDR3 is TGTGCCAGCAGTATGACTAGCGGGGGGTTTCAAGAGACCCAGTACTTC.

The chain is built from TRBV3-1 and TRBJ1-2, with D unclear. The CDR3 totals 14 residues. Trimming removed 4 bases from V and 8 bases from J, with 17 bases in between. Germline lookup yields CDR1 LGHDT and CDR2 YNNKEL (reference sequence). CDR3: CASSPSSASSGYTF. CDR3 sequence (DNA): TGTGCCAGCAGCCCCTCGTCGGCTTCGAGCGGCTACACCTTC.

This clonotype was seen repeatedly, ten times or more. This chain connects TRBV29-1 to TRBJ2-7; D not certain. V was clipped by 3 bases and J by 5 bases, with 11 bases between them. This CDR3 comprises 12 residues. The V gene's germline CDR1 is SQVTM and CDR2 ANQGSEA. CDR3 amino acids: CSVELGSHEQYF. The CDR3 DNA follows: TGCAGCGTTGAGTTAGGCAGTCACGAGCAGTACTTC.

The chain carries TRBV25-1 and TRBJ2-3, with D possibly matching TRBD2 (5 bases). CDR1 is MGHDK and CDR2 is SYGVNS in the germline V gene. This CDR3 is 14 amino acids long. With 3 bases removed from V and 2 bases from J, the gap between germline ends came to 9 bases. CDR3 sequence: CASSDNGVTDTQYF. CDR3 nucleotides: TGTGCCAGCAGTGATAACGGGGTCACAGATACGCAGTATTTT.

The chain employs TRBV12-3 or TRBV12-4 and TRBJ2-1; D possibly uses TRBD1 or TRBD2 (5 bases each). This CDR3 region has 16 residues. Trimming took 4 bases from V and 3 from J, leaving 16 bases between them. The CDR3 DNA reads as TGTGCCAGCAGTTCGGCCCGGGACCTGGGCTACAATGAGCAGTTCTTC. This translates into CASSSARDLGYNEQFF.

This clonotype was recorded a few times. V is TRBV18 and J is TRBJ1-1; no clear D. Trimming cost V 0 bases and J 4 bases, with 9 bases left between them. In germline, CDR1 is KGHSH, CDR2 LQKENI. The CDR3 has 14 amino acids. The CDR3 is CASSPPTRGTEAFF. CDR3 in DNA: TGTGCCAGCTCACCACCCACAAGAGGCACTGAAGCTTTCTTT.

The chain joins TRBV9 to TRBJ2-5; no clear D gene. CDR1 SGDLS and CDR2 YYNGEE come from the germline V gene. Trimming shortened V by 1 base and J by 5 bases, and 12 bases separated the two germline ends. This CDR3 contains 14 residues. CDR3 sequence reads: CASSVSPSRETQYF. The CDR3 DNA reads TGTGCCAGCAGCGTATCGCCTTCGAGGGAGACCCAGTACTTC. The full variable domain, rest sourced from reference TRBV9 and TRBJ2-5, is DSGVTQTPKHLITATGQRVTLRCSPRSGDLSVYWYQQSLDQGLQFLIQYYNGEERAKGNILERFSAQQFPDLHSELNLSSLELGDSALYFCASSVSPSRETQYFGPGTRLLVL.

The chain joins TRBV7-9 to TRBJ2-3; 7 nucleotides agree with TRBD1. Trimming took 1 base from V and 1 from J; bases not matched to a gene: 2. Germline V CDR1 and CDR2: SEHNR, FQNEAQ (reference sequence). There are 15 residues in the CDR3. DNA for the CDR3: TGTGCCAGCAGCTTAGTCGGGACAGGCACAGATACGCAGTATTTT. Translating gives CASSLVGTGTDTQYF.

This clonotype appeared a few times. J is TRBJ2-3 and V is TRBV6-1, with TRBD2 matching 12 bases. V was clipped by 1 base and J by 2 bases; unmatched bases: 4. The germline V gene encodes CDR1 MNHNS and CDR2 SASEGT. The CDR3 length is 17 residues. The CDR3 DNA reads TGTGCCAGCAGTGAAGGACTAGCGGGGGTAAACACAGATACGCAGTATTTT. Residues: CASSEGLAGVNTDTQYF.

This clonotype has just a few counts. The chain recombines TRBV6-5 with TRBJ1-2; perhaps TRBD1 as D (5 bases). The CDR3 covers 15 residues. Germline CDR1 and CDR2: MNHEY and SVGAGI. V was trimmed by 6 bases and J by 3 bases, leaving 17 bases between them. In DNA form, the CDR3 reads TGTGCCAGCAGCGCCCCGGGACGAAGTCACTATGGCTACACCTTC. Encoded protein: CASSAPGRSHYGYTF.

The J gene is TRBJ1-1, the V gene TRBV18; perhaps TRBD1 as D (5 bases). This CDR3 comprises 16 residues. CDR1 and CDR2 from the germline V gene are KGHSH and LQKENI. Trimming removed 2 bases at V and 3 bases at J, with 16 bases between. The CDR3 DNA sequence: TGTGCCAGCTCACCAAGGTCAGGGAGGATGGACACTGAAGCTTTCTTT. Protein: CASSPRSGRMDTEAFF. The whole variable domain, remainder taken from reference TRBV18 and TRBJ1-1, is NAGVMQNPRHLVRRRGQEARLRCSPMKGHSHVYWYRQLPEEGLKFMVYLQKENIIDESGMPKERFSAEFPKEGPSILRIQQVVRGDSAAYFCASSPRSGRMDTEAFFGQGTRLTVV.

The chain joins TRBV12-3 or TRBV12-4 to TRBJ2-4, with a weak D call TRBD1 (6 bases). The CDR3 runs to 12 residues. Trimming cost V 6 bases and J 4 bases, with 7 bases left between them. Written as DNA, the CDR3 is TGTGCCAGCAGCGGACAGAAAAACATTCAGTACTTC. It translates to CASSGQKNIQYF.

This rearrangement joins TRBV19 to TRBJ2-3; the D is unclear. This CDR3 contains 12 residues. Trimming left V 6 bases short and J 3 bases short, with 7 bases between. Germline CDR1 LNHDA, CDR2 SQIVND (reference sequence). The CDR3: CASSPQTDTQYF. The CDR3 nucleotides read TGTGCCAGTAGCCCTCAAACAGATACGCAGTATTTT.

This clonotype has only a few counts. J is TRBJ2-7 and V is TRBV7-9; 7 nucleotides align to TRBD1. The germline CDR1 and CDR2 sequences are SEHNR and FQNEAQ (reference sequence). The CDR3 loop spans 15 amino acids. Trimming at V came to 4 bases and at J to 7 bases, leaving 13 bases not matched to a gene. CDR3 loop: CASSSDWDSLTEQYF. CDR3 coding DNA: TGTGCCAGCAGCTCCGACTGGGACAGCCTTACGGAGCAGTACTTC.

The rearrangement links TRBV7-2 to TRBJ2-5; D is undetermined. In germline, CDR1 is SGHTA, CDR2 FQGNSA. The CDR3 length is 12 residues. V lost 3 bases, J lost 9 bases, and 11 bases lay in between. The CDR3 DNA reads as TGTGCCAGCAGCTTTGATGTGGGGTCCCAGTACTTC. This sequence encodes CASSFDVGSQYF.